This entry describes one T cell receptor (beta chain). Its target antigen remains unknown. No much larger clonotype is one base removed from it; base qualities were not supplied. The cohort consisted of 600 to 700 healthy bone marrow donors. All cohort members were sampled while nominally healthy, although unrecorded immune exposures were likely present. The donor was CMV seropositive and was included in the group of some 290 seropositive cohort members. Each donor provided a peripheral blood sample, and peripheral blood mononuclear cells were used for TCR beta sequencing. The Qiagen DNeasy Blood Extraction Kit was used to extract genomic DNA from the blood cell samples. The entry originates in a study of cytomegalovirus exposure and HLA in healthy donors (dated by TCRdb to between 2016 and 2019). Regarding the complete study: In an earlier analysis of approximately 500 of the donors, about 260 Gb of sequence data and 117 million unique TCR beta sequences from 150 million to 200 million T cells were reported. An early release that covered 640 HLA-typed donors contained approximately 290 gigabases of sequencing data and around 85 million unique TCR sequences. Among the 398 genotyped donors, around 81% belonged to the genetic ancestry cluster associated with self-reported Caucasian donors. The study was designed to test whether signatures of past pathogen exposure could be identified by cataloging public T cell receptors. Using immunosequencing, the study profiled T cell repertoires from 500 to 800 subjects and related those repertoires to cytomegalovirus serostatus. Along with the approximately 650-subject first cohort, a separate validation cohort of around 110 different subjects was used. To predict cytomegalovirus infection status, the study brought together high-throughput TCR immunosequencing, statistical association of individual TCRs with disease status, and machine learning. A later analysis re-analyzed previously published TCR beta repertoires from 666 donors and added high-resolution HLA genotyping to study TCR occurrence patterns. Rather than drawing on any new phenotypic data, the later analysis identified candidate immune exposures from TCR beta sequences and the way those sequences occurred across donors. An earlier analysis of approximately 640 of the donors applied high-throughput TCR beta sequencing to assess whether each TCR beta V gene segment acted as functional or pseudogenic. Alongside the repertoire data, information on donor age, sex, ethnicity and CMV serostatus was compiled. A later genetic analysis took genome-wide SNP genotypes for about 55% of the roughly 670 donors and used that subset as a discovery cohort. All discovery cohort repertoires had been generated using a single sequencing platform. Both class I and class II loci were covered by HLA typing, at four-digit resolution. Typing coverage differed by locus: A, B, C, DRB1 and DQB1 were typed in roughly 620-640 donors, DQA1 in 500 to 550, DPA1 in around 600, and DPB1 in roughly 470. Roughly 5 DR-DQ haplotypes were handled as single units for association and clustering because linkage in the cohort was strong. Among over 350 genotyped donors of the cohort, an average of roughly 240,000 unique TCR beta nucleotide sequences were sequenced per donor, roughly 20% of them non-productive.

Library preparation used the immunoSEQ multiplex PCR assay. For the multiplex PCR, a mixture combining 60 forward primers for TCR Vbeta segments and 13 reverse primers for TCR Jbeta segments was used. A multiplex PCR assay on genomic DNA amplified the CDR3 region of rearranged TCR beta genes. On the Illumina HiSeq System, the amplified TCR beta libraries were sequenced as 87-base-pair reads. The authors' analysis ran thus. In a later analysis, roughly 80 million unique TCR beta chains were counted across the approximately 640 repertoires, and approximately 11 million of these chains were shared by at least two donors. Raw reads were error-corrected and collapsed into unique sequences by a nearest-neighbor algorithm in which closely related sequences were merged to remove PCR and sequencing errors. Alignment of CDR3 sequences to IMGT reference sequences was used to assign V, D and J gene segments. For a sequence to be retained, a match of at least six nucleotides was required to both a V gene segment and a J gene segment. Rearrangements were called productive when the CDR3 lacked stop codons and stayed in frame with V and J; all others were non-productive. Following IMGT convention, CDR3 was defined as the stretch from the second conserved V-encoded cysteine up to the conserved J-encoded phenylalanine. In an earlier analysis of approximately 500 of the donors, sequences lacking an unambiguous match to a single V gene segment were excluded. An earlier analysis of approximately 590 of the donors classified V segments as functional when productive rearrangements were above 56.7% and as segregating when the standard deviation between donors was above 5%. A statistical classification framework was built to diagnose cytomegalovirus status from the catalog of TCR beta chain sequences. In a later analysis, V and J genes were assigned by comparing TCR nucleotide sequences against IMGT/GENE-DB human TR gene sequences. In a later analysis, CDR3 sequences and most-parsimonious VDJ recombination scenarios were assigned using the TCRdist pipeline. In a later analysis, each TCR beta chain was defined by its CDR3 amino acid sequence together with its V-gene family, and reads without a unique V-gene family were excluded. In a later analysis, 450 to 600 highly shared, low-generation-probability nucleotide sequences were removed to address suspected cross-contamination and a sequencing artifact. In a later analysis, a clonal expansion index was calculated for each public chain from normalized within-repertoire ranks of inferred template counts. Generation probabilities in a later analysis came from a VDJ recombination model fitted to out-of-frame rearrangements, and those results were checked against IGoR. In a later analysis, hypergeometric tests were used to score TCR-TCR, TCR-HLA and TCR-CMV co-occurrence, with a repertoire-size bias correction applied to TCR pairs. In a later analysis, false discovery rates were estimated by permuting HLA or CMV assignments 20 times. In a later analysis, co-occurring TCRs were grouped using DBSCAN, and TCRdist sequence similarity was added for clustering within HLA-allele-positive subsets. Repertoires with fewer than 30,000 or more than 120,000 public chains, plus five repertoires with anomalous nucleotide sharing, were excluded from co-occurrence clustering. Here the immuneACCESS table is served through TCRdb, limited to in-frame sequences with V and J called. Missing clones are a known gap in these copies; in checked studies unresolved V genes cover under half, and the rest lacks a known reason. V and J calls and clone size follow that table, whereas D and trimming were derived from the DNA. The sample data list some 170,000 clones, and approximately 78% of these were observed just once. Over 0.85% of the sample goes to the ten largest clones.

V ends up 5 bases short and J 3 bases short, with an unmatched junction base count of 9. The CDR3, cysteine through phenylalanine, is 16 amino acids long. Here the CDR3 DNA is all that survives: 48 bases in frame from base 1. Per the germline V gene (reference sequence), LNHDA is the CDR1 and SQIVND is the CDR2. General conclusions and limits of the study: A few of the identified cytomegalovirus-associated TCR beta chains were confirmed in vitro to be specific for cytomegalovirus antigens. A total of about 180 TCR beta chains were listed by the study as associated with cytomegalovirus. Several of the top co-occurrence clusters appeared to be linked to parvovirus B19, influenza, CMV and Epstein-Barr virus, according to a later analysis. Across donors, most TCR sequences were observed very rarely, whereas some public TCRs were present in many individuals. Compared with equally common non-associated chains, HLA-associated TCR beta chains in a later analysis were more clonally expanded and had lower generation probabilities. In a later analysis, the rate of TCR association differed among HLA loci, with DRB1 alleles having the most associated TCRs and HLA-C alleles having the fewest. Presence/absence analyses assumed roughly uniform sequencing depth across donors, an assumption that may not hold. Some IMGT-functional V segments, including TRBV6-2 and TRBV6-3, could not be distinguished by the 87-base-pair reads and were therefore excluded. Compared with the approximately 710-donor mean, donors in an Asian-associated ancestry cluster had fewer N-insertions in productive TCRs, according to a later genetic analysis. According to the authors, the approach could potentially be generalized to other disease states and immunological phenotypes. An earlier analysis of around 500 of the donors showed that most TCR beta V segments appeared in productive rearrangements either about 87% or about 30% of the time, which broadly matched IMGT annotations. In a later analysis, 15,000 to 20,000 TCR beta sequences were associated with specific HLA alleles at a false discovery rate of 0.05. In both the original and validation cohorts, the classifier was reported to diagnose cytomegalovirus status with high specificity and sensitivity. A cluster of highly shared sequence variants was judged likely to be a technical artifact of the sequencing pipeline. A further reported finding was that TCR beta sequences accurately predicted the HLA-A and HLA-B alleles for most subjects in the first cohort. According to a later analysis, most CMV-associated TCR beta chains appeared to be HLA-restricted, and the HLA associations seemed to be driven largely by CMV exposure. HLA typing was unavailable for some donors at each locus, so association tests used only the typed subset. V-gene and J-gene trimming of TCR beta chains was associated with a missense DCLRE1C variant in a later genetic analysis, and the association was replicated in an independent cohort. Because counts were too low, about 18 rarely observed V segments, including chromosome 9 orphons, were left out of the earlier analysis of 587 of the donors. Immune exposure information for the cohort was limited to CMV serostatus. When HLA alleles, especially DR and DQ, strongly co-occurred, TCR associations were difficult to assign to individual alleles. Correlated functional status among segregating V segments might be attributable to linkage disequilibrium, but an unknown experimental factor could not be ruled out. This cohort had only TCR beta chains sequenced, and the lack of alpha or paired-chain data limited which features could be detected.

This receptor was taken from a girl aged 2-9 years in good health and CMV-seropositive. Sequencing input: PBMCs. The rearranged chain carries TRBV19 and TRBJ2-1; TRBD2 agrees with 8 junctional bases. The bases read TGTGCCAGTAGTCCCGAGACTAGCGCCAACTACAATGAGCAGTTCTTC. This is translated as CASSPETSANYNEQFF. Where the CDR3 stops, the reference TRBV19 and TRBJ2-1 genes take over; the full variable domain is DGGITQSPKYLFRKEGQNVTLSCEQNLNHDAMYWYRQDPGQGLRLIYYSQIVNDFQKGDIAEGYSVSREKKESFPLTVTSAQKNPTAFYLCASSPETSANYNEQFFGPGTRLTVL.